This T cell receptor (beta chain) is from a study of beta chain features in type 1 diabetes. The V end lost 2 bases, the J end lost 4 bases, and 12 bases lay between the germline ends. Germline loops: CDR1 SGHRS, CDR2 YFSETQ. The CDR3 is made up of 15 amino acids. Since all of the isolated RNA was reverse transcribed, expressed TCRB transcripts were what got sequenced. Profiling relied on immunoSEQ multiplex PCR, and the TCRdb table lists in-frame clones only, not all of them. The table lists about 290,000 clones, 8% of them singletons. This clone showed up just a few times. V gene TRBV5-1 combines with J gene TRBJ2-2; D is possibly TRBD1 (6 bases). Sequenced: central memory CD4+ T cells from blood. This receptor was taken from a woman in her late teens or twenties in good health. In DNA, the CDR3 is TGCGCCAGCAGCTTAGGGACAAGTCGCACCGGGGAGCTGTTTTTT. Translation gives CASSLGTSRTGELFF. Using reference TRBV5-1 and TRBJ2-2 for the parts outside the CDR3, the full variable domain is KAGVTQTPRYLIKTRGQQVTLSCSPISGHRSVSWYQQTPGQGLQFLFEYFSETQRNKGNFPGRFSGRQFSNSRSEMNVSTLELGDSALYLCASSLGTSRTGELFFGEGSRLTVL.